Sequencing of this T cell receptor beta chain was carried out in a study of cytomegalovirus exposure and HLA in healthy donors. Points from the study as a whole: Cytomegalovirus association was listed for around 180 TCR beta chains. That first-cohort TCR clusters tended to co-occur in the 90 to 150 validation repertoires was found in a later analysis. Many donors carried some public TCRs, although rarity characterized most TCR sequences.

This table comes from immunoSEQ multiplex PCR, and its TCRdb copy is limited to in-frame clones, with some not included. The sample has 150,000 to 200,000 clones; about 86% are singletons. Separate from the roughly 720-subject first cohort, the approximately 120-subject validation cohort was the one that the donors belonged to. About this clone itself: Its target is not known.

The germline V gene has CDR1 SGHVS and CDR2 FNYEAQ. This CDR3 region has 15 residues. V dropped 5 bases and J dropped 0 bases, with 12 bases sitting between them. The rearrangement joins TRBV7-6 to TRBJ2-3; tentative D call: TRBD2 (6 bases). Material for sequencing was PBMCs. The source is a woman aged 25 to 39 in good health and CMV-seronegative. The chain's CDR3 is CASSLRRDSTDTQYF. CDR3 DNA sequence: TGTGCCAGCAGCCTCCGGCGGGATAGCACAGATACGCAGTATTTT.